Following are 8 T cell receptor beta chains from one sample sequenced in a study of post-analysis software for immune sequencing data. Whole-study findings and limits: Controls showed lower frequencies than patients for four to six TRBV segments, and TRBV5-6, TRBV5-1 and TRBV20-1 were among these.

The authors incorporated unique molecular identifiers into the TCR beta cDNA libraries. TCRdb ran MiXCR on the PCR reads and lists one entry per CDR3 protein. The sample records roughly 400,000 distinct CDR3 sequences, roughly 38% being singletons. These receptors' antigens are unknown. Sequencing was done on a sample of blood. The receptor set was obtained from a girl between 2 and 10 years old with multiple sclerosis.

In nucleotides, the CDR3 is TGCAGTGCTAGAATGGCCAATCAGCCCCAGCATTTT. Translation gives CSARMANQPQHF. V gene TRBV20-1 combines with J gene TRBJ1-5; D remains unclear. Trimming removed 2 bases from V and 3 bases from J, with 5 bases in between. CDR1 and CDR2 from the germline V gene are DFQATT and SNEGSKA (reference sequence). CDR3 size: 12 residues.

The J gene is TRBJ2-1, the V gene TRBV5-5, with TRBD1 as a possible D gene (5 bases). The CDR3 totals 15 residues. With 4 bases removed from V and 2 bases from J, the gap between germline ends came to 13 bases. Germline assignment: CDR1 SGHKS and CDR2 YYEKEE (reference sequence). The chain's CDR3 is CASSPQTDTYNEQFF. The CDR3 DNA sequence: TGTGCCAGCAGCCCCCAAACGGACACCTACAATGAGCAGTTCTTC.

This clonotype showed up just a few times. The chain employs TRBV7-2 and TRBJ2-7; maybe TRBD1 (5 bases). The CDR3 is made up of 15 amino acids. Germline lookup yields CDR1 SGHTA and CDR2 FQGNSA. V lost 4 bases and J lost 3, with 16 bases in between. The CDR3 is CASSSYRRSNYEQYF. The CDR3 DNA follows: TGTGCCAGCAGCTCCTACAGGCGTTCTAACTACGAGCAGTACTTC.

This clonotype was found a few times. This could be a read error, since a much larger clone is one nucleotide away. This chain joins TRBV12-3 or TRBV12-4 and TRBJ2-7, with D perhaps matching TRBD2 (5 bases). Between the trimmed V and J ends, which lost 8 bases and 3 bases, there was a span of 14 bases. CDR3 length: 13 residues. The CDR3 protein is CASGRAVHYEQYF. In DNA form, the CDR3 reads TGTGCCAGCGGGCGGGCGGTCCACTACGAGCAGTACTTC.

The chain combines TRBV6-1 with TRBJ2-7; D unresolved. The CDR3 runs to 15 residues. V dropped 6 bases and J dropped 4 bases, with 19 bases sitting between them. CDR1 is MNHNS and CDR2 is SASEGT in the germline V gene. The DNA of the CDR3 is TGTGCCAGCAGCGCAGACGGGTCCTTAAGGTACGAGCAGTACTTC. Translating gives CASSADGSLRYEQYF.

This clonotype was seen a few times. The chain joins TRBV12-3 or TRBV12-4 to TRBJ2-7, with D possibly being TRBD1 (6 bases). The CDR3 totals 14 residues. V lost 2 bases and J 2 bases, leaving 10 bases between the germline ends. This CDR3 is CASSLSGVPYEQYF. CDR3 nucleotides: TGTGCCAGCAGTTTATCAGGGGTGCCCTACGAGCAGTACTTC.

This clonotype was counted a few times. The CDR3 reads CASSPGLAGSNEQFF. CDR3 bases: TGCGCCAGCAGCCCCGGACTAGCGGGTAGCAATGAGCAGTTCTTC. J is TRBJ2-1 and V is TRBV5-1, with TRBD2 matching over 11 bases. Germline-derived CDR1 and CDR2 are SGHRS and YFSETQ. Trimming at V came to 4 bases and at J to 6 bases, leaving 6 bases not matched to a gene. The CDR3 loop spans 15 amino acids.

The rearrangement uses TRBV7-8 and TRBJ2-5; D gene ambiguous. The CDR3 sequence is 13 residues long. The germline gives CDR1 SGHVS, CDR2 FQNEAQ. Trimming cost V 1 base and J 9 bases, with 12 bases left between them. In DNA, the CDR3 is TGTGCCAGCAGCTTAGGAAACAATCAGCCCCAGTACTTC. Its protein product is CASSLGNNQPQYF.